This TCR beta chain was sequenced in a study of blood T cell repertoires in COVID-19. Overall study: Nucleic acid was either cDNA or gDNA, and it came from T cells, B-cell-depleted T cells, or PBMCs.

In its sample, this clone was seen once. Authors' analysis steps: Estimation of nucleated cell counts relied on the amplification of reference gene primers. The method was immunoSEQ multiplex PCR; TCRdb's version includes in-frame clones alone and lacks a portion of them. Clonal size and the V and J genes are those of that table, whereas D and trimming came from the DNA. The table lists roughly 170,000 clones, approximately 79% of them singletons. CDR1 is LNHDA and CDR2 is SQIVND in the germline V gene (reference sequence). Trimming left V 5 bases short and J 0 bases short, with 20 bases between. The CDR3 has 17 amino acids.

V and J are TRBV19 and TRBJ2-7, with D perhaps TRBD2 (6 bases). Source material: peripheral blood. The receptor was isolated from a woman in her fifties or sixties with COVID-19, enrolled during active disease. As DNA, the CDR3 is TGTGCCAGTAGTCCCCAATCGGGACTGATGAGCTCCTACGAGCAGTACTTC. Encoded protein: CASSPQSGLMSSYEQYF. Filled out from reference TRBV19 and TRBJ2-7, the complete variable domain reads DGGITQSPKYLFRKEGQNVTLSCEQNLNHDAMYWYRQDPGQGLRLIYYSQIVNDFQKGDIAEGYSVSREKKESFPLTVTSAQKNPTAFYLCASSPQSGLMSSYEQYFGPGTRLTVT.